This entry lists 10 T cell receptor beta chains sequenced from one sample in a study of cytomegalovirus exposure and HLA in healthy donors. Amplification used 60 Vbeta primers and 13 Jbeta primers. Assay used: immunoSEQ multiplex PCR; TCRdb lists only in-frame clones, some missing. The profile shows just over 200,000 clones, 65% to 80% of them singletons. Sequenced material: PBMCs. These receptors originate from a man aged 50 to 60 in good health and CMV-seronegative.

This chain uses TRBV21-1 with TRBJ2-7; no check of the table's D call, TRBD2, against the DNA was made. TRBV21-1 is annotated as a pseudogene. The length of the CDR3 is 15 residues. The CDR3 is CASSAPSLGTYEQYF. CDR3 nucleotide sequence: TGTGCCAGCAGCGCGCCTAGCCTGGGTACCTACGAGCAGTACTTC.

The V gene is TRBV5-4, the J gene TRBJ2-5; 14 bases are shared with TRBD2. Trimming took 2 bases from V and 5 from J; bases not matched to a gene: 5. CDR3 length equals 16 residues. Germline CDR1 is SGHNT and CDR2 is YYREEE (reference sequence). In DNA form, the CDR3 reads TGTGCCAGCAGCTTCGGGACTAGCGGGAGTGGCGAGACCCAGTACTTC. This gives the protein CASSFGTSGSGETQYF. Combining the CDR3 with reference TRBV5-4 and TRBJ2-5 gives the whole variable domain ETGVTQSPTHLIKTRGQQVTLRCSSQSGHNTVSWYQQALGQGPQFIFQYYREEENGRGNFPPRFSGLQFPNYSSELNVNALELDDSALYLCASSFGTSGSGETQYFGPGTRLLVL.

The J gene is TRBJ1-2, the V gene TRBV28; 12 bases are shared with TRBD1. The CDR3 consists of 16 residues. Trimming took 8 bases from V and 8 from J; bases not matched to a gene: 15. Germline-derived CDR1 and CDR2 are MDHEN and SYDVKM. DNA of the CDR3: TGTGCCAGCTCCCGGCCCGGGACAGGGGGCAGAATAGGCTACACCTTC. Its translation is CASSRPGTGGRIGYTF.

J is TRBJ1-5 and V is TRBV29-1; the D is unclear. Germline values: CDR1 SQVTM, CDR2 ANQGSEA. V was cut by 4 bases and J by 2 bases, with 6 bases left in between. The CDR3 consists of 12 residues. The CDR3, as DNA: TGCAGCGTTGGAGGCGGCAATCAGCCCCAGCATTTT. Protein product: CSVGGGNQPQHF. Combining the CDR3 with reference TRBV29-1 and TRBJ1-5 gives the whole variable domain SAVISQKPSRDICQRGTSLTIQCQVDSQVTMMFWYRQQPGQSLTLIATANQGSEATYESGFVIDKFPISRPNLTFSTLTVSNMSPEDSSIYLCSVGGGNQPQHFGDGTRLSIL.

This clone was seen a handful of times. The V gene is TRBV27, the J gene TRBJ2-7; 8 bases are a match to TRBD2. The junction had 10 bases not matched to a gene; V was cut back by 6 bases and J by 0 bases. The CDR3 spans 16 residues. Germline V gene lookup returns CDR1 MNHEY and CDR2 SMNVEV (reference sequence). CDR3 residues: CASRAQPGGLSYEQYF. Here the CDR3 DNA reads TGTGCCAGCAGAGCGCAGCCGGGGGGGCTCTCCTACGAGCAGTACTTC.

This chain joins TRBV30 and TRBJ2-1; 7 positions match TRBD2. The CDR3 extends over 11 amino acids. Germline CDR1 and CDR2: GTSNPN and SVGIG (reference sequence). The CDR3 region has the DNA TGTGTGGTAGCGGGCTACAATGAGCAGTTCTTC. It translates to CVVAGYNEQFF.

The rearrangement links TRBV6-6 to TRBJ2-7; perhaps TRBD2 as D (5 bases). V lost 0 bases and J 5 bases, leaving 14 bases between the germline ends. Germline CDR1 reads MNHNY; CDR2 reads SVGAGI (reference sequence). The CDR3 has 15 residues. CDR3 DNA: TGTGCCAGCAGTTACTCAAAGCCGGGGTCGGACGAGCAGTACTTC. This encodes CASSYSKPGSDEQYF.

The chain recombines TRBV4-1 with TRBJ2-3; 9 bases match TRBD1. Germline CDR1 MGHRA, CDR2 YSYEKL. J was trimmed by 3 bases and V by 0 bases; bases with no gene match: 7. The CDR3 runs 17 residues. The CDR3 region has the DNA TGCGCCAGCAGCCAAGACCGGGACAGGGTTTTAACAGATACGCAGTATTTT. Protein sequence: CASSQDRDRVLTDTQYF.

V and J are TRBV7-9 and TRBJ1-2, with 9 nucleotides matching TRBD1. The CDR3 is made up of 15 amino acids. The germline V gene encodes CDR1 SEHNR and CDR2 FQNEAQ (reference sequence). Trimming took 4 bases from V and 4 from J; bases not matched to a gene: 7. CDR3 coding DNA: TGTGCCAGCAGCTCCTATGGGACAGGGATCTATGGCTACACCTTC. It specifies CASSSYGTGIYGYTF.

V is TRBV6-5 and J is TRBJ2-5; TRBD1 agrees at 9 bases. The J call is doubtful: the DNA matches TRBJ2-7 better. The length of the CDR3 is 14 residues. Germline loops: CDR1 MNHEY, CDR2 SVGAGI. CDR3 residues: CASSVQGASYEQYF. The CDR3 DNA is TGTGCCAGCAGTGTACAGGGGGCCTCCTACGAGCAGTACTTC.